These 8 T cell receptor beta chains originate from one sample sequenced in a study of cytomegalovirus exposure and HLA in healthy donors (TCRdb year 2017). The receptor library was made with the immunoSEQ multiplex PCR assay. TCRdb retrieved this table from immuneACCESS and kept in-frame rearrangements only. Not all clones are present; in checked studies, unresolved V genes account for under half, and no reason is known for the remainder. For this sample there are about 360,000 clones; about nine tenths appear just once. Clones ranked in the top ten supply approximately 0.86% of the sample. The source material was PBMCs. These TCRs come from a woman aged 18-35 years in good health and CMV-seronegative.

The chain combines TRBV27 with TRBJ1-2; 9 bases line up with TRBD1. In germline, CDR1 is MNHEY, CDR2 SMNVEV (reference sequence). CDR3 length: 18 amino acids. V shed 7 bases, J shed 7 bases, and the junction held 22 bases outside the gene matches. DNA for the CDR3: TGTGCCAGCATTCCGAGCCATACAGGGGGCCTGCCGAGAGGTGGCTACACCTTC. This translates into CASIPSHTGGLPRGGYTF.

The V gene is TRBV6-5, the J gene TRBJ2-2; TRBD2 is a possible D gene (5 bases). The CDR3 runs to 14 residues. Germline CDR1 MNHEY, CDR2 SVGAGI. V shed 0 bases and J shed 6 bases, with 8 bases lying between them. The CDR3 sequence is CASSYSRAAGELFF. CDR3 nucleotides: TGTGCCAGCAGTTACTCGAGGGCGGCCGGGGAGCTGTTTTTT.

The J gene is TRBJ2-5, the V gene TRBV6-1; 13 bases align to TRBD2. This CDR3 is 15 amino acids long. The V and J ends lost 4 bases and 4 bases, in that order; junction bases with no gene match: 3. From germline, CDR1 is MNHNS and CDR2 SASEGT. DNA for the CDR3: TGTGCCAGCAGTGCCACTAGCGGGGGGGGAGAGACCCAGTACTTC. This codes for CASSATSGGGETQYF.

The chain combines TRBV14 with TRBJ2-7, with 7 bases aligning to TRBD1. The CDR3 has 23 amino acids. CDR1 is SGHDN, CDR2 FVKESK, per germline. V was pared by 0 bases and J by 2 bases, with 28 bases of the junction left unmatched. The DNA for the CDR3 is TGTGCCAGCAGCCAAGAGTATTGGTCCATTGGCGAGAGGGACAGTTCTTCAACCTACGAGCAGTACTTC. As protein: CASSQEYWSIGERDSSSTYEQYF.

The genes are TRBV6-6 and TRBJ1-1; 8 nucleotides align to TRBD1. The CDR3 spans 14 residues. Germline assignment: CDR1 MNHNY and CDR2 SVGAGI (reference sequence). The junction had 8 bases not matched to a gene; V was cut back by 7 bases and J by 4 bases. CDR3 loop: CASTPDRVVTEAFF. The CDR3 DNA reads as TGTGCCAGCACTCCGGACAGGGTCGTCACTGAAGCTTTCTTT.

V is TRBV19 and J is TRBJ2-2; maybe TRBD1 (5 bases). Germline CDR1 and CDR2: LNHDA and SQIVND (reference sequence). Deletions cut 7 bases from V and 8 bases from J, with 14 bases between. There are 13 residues in the CDR3. CDR3: CASMWGASGELFF. CDR3 DNA: TGTGCCAGTATGTGGGGCGCGTCGGGGGAGCTGTTTTTT.

The rearrangement links TRBV7-9 to TRBJ2-1, with 7 bases that match TRBD1. Germline V gene data show CDR1 as SEHNR and CDR2 as FQNEAQ (reference sequence). Germline trimming cut 7 bases from V and 7 bases from J; bases unmatched to any gene: 10. CDR3 length: 14 residues. This CDR3 is CASIQSGTENEQFF. Written as DNA, the CDR3 is TGTGCCAGCATCCAATCCGGGACAGAGAATGAGCAGTTCTTC.

The rearrangement joins TRBV29-1 to TRBJ1-1, with D uncertain. Germline V gene data show CDR1 as SQVTM and CDR2 as ANQGSEA. This CDR3 contains 13 residues. Trimming removed 2 bases from V and 4 bases from J, with 11 bases in between. The DNA for the CDR3 is TGCAGCGTTGAATTAGCCAGTACCACTGAAGCTTTCTTT. It codes for CSVELASTTEAFF.